This T cell receptor beta chain emerged from a study of cytomegalovirus exposure and HLA in healthy donors. Study information: A prior study identified 90 million to 120 million unique TCR beta sequences from 200 million or so T cells.

General study findings and limits: Another analysis was done later, and it associated around 15,000 TCR beta sequences with HLA alleles at 0.05 false discovery rate. Most TCR beta V segments were productive about 90% or about 30% of the time in an earlier analysis.

PCR involved 60 Vbeta and 13 Jbeta primers. Method: immunoSEQ multiplex PCR; TCRdb's copy keeps in-frame clones and lacks some. The repertoire has approximately 90,000 clones, roughly 76% of them found once; the top ten carry roughly 1.5%. In regard to this clone: Its antigen is not identified.

The sequenced sample consisted of PBMCs. This TCR was recovered from a male donor in good health and CMV-seronegative.

CDR3 protein: CASSLLASNTEAFF. For the CDR3, the DNA is TGTGCCAGCAGCCTCCTTGCGTCGAACACTGAAGCTTTCTTT. The chain joins TRBV5-4 to TRBJ1-1; D is ambiguous. The V gene's germline CDR1 is SGHNT and CDR2 YYREEE (reference sequence). V lost 4 bases and J 1 base, leaving 11 bases between the germline ends. The CDR3 contains 14 residues. Combining the CDR3 with reference TRBV5-4 and TRBJ1-1 gives the whole variable domain ETGVTQSPTHLIKTRGQQVTLRCSSQSGHNTVSWYQQALGQGPQFIFQYYREEENGRGNFPPRFSGLQFPNYSSELNVNALELDDSALYLCASSLLASNTEAFFGQGTRLTVV.